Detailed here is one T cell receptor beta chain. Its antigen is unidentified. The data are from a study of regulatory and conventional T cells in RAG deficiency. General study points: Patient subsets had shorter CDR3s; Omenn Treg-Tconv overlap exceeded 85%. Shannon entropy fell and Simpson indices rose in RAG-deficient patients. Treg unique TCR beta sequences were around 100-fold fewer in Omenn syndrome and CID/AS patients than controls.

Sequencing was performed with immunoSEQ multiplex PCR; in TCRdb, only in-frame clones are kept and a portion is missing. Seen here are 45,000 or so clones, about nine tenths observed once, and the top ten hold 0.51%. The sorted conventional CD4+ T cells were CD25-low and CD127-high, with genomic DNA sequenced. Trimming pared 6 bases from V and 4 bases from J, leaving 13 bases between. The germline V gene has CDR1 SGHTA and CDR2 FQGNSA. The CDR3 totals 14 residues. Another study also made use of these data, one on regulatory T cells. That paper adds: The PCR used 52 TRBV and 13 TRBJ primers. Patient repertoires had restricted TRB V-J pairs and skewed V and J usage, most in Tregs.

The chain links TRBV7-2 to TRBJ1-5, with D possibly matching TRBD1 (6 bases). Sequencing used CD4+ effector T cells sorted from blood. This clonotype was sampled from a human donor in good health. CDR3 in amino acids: CASRYGQSNQPQHF. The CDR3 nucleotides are TGTGCCAGCAGATATGGACAGTCTAATCAGCCCCAGCATTTT.